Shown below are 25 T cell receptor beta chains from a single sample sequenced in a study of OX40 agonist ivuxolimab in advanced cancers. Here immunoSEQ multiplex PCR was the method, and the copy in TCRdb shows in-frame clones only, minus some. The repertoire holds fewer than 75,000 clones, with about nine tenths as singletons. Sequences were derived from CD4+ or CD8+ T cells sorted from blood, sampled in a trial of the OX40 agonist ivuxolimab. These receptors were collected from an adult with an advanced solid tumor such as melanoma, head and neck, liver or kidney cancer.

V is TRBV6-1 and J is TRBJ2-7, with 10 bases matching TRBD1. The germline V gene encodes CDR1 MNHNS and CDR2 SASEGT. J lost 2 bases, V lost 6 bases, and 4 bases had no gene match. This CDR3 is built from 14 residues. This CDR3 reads CASRGQGPTYEQYF. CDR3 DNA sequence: TGTGCCAGCAGGGGACAGGGGCCAACCTACGAGCAGTACTTC.

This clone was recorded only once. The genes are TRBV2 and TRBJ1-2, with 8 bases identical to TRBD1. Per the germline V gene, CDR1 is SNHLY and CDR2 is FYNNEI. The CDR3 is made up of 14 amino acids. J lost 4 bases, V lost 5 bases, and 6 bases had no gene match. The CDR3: CASSPMDRAYGYTF. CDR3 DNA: TGTGCCAGCAGTCCCATGGACAGGGCCTATGGCTACACCTTC.

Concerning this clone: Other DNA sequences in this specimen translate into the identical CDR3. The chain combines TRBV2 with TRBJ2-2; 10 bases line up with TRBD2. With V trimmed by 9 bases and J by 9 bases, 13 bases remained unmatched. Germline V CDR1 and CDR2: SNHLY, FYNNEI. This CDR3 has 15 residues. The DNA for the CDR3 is TGTGCCAGTAGTTTGGCCCTAGCGGGAGTTAGGGAGCTGTTTTTT. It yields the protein CASSLALAGVRELFF.

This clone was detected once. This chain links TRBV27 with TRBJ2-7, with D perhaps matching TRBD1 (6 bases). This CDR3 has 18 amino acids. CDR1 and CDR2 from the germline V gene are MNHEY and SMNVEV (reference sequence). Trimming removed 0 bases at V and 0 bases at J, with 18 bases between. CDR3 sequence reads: CASSLSPPGTHISYEQYF. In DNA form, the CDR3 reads TGTGCCAGCAGTTTATCCCCCCCCGGGACACATATCTCCTACGAGCAGTACTTC.

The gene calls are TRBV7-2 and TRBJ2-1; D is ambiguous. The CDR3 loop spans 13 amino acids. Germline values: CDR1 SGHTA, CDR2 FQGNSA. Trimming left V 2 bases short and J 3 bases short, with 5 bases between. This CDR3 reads CASSLFSYNEQFF. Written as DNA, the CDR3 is TGTGCCAGCAGCTTATTCAGCTACAATGAGCAGTTCTTC.

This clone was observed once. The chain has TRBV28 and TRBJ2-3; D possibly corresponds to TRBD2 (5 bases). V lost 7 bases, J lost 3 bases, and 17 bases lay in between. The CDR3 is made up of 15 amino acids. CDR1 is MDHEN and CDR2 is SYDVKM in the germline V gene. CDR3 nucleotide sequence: TGTGCCAGCACCCTTCTAGCACGAGGGACAGATACGCAGTATTTT. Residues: CASTLLARGTDTQYF.

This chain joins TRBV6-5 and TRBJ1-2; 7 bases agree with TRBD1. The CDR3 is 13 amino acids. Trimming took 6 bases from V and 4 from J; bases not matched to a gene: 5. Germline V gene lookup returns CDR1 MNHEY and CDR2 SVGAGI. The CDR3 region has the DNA TGTGCCAGCAGGAGGACAGGCGGCTATGGCTACACCTTC. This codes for CASRRTGGYGYTF.

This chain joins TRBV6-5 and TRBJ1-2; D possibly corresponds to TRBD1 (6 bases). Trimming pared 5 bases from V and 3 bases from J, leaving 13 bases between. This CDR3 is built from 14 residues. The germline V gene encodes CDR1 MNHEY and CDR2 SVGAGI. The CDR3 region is CASSGGRGDYGYTF. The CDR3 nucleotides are TGTGCCAGCAGTGGGGGAAGGGGGGACTATGGCTACACCTTC.

For the CDR3, the DNA is TGTGCCAGCAGTGAAAACGCGGGCACAGATACGCAGTATTTT. The encoded protein is CASSENAGTDTQYF. The rearrangement joins TRBV25-1 to TRBJ2-3; no reliable D call. Trimming removed 2 bases from V and 1 base from J, with 7 bases in between. The germline CDR1 and CDR2 sequences are MGHDK and SYGVNS. This CDR3 is 14 amino acids long.

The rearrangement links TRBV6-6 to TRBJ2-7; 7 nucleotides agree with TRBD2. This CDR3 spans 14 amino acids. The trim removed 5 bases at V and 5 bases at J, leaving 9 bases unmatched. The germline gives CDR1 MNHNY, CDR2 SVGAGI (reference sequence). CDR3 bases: TGTGCCAGCAGTCATAGGACCGGGAGGAACGAGCAGTACTTC. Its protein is CASSHRTGRNEQYF.

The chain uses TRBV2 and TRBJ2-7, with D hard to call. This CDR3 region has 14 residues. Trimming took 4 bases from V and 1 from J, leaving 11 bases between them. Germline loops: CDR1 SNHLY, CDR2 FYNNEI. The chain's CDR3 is CASSGSGYSYEQYF. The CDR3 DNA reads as TGTGCCAGCAGTGGGTCCGGGTATTCCTACGAGCAGTACTTC.

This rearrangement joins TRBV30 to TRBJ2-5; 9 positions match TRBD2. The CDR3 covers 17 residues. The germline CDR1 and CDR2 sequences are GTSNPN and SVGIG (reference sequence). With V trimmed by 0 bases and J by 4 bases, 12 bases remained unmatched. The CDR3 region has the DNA TGTGCCTGGAGTGTAGGGAGTAGGCTAGCGGGGAGAGAGACCCAGTACTTC. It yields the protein CAWSVGSRLAGRETQYF.

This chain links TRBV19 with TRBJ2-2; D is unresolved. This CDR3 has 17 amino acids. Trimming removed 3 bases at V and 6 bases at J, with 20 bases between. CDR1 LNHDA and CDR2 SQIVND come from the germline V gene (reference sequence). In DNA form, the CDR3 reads TGTGCCAGTAGTATTAATGGTTGGACCCCATCAGCCGGGGAGCTGTTTTTT. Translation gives CASSINGWTPSAGELFF.

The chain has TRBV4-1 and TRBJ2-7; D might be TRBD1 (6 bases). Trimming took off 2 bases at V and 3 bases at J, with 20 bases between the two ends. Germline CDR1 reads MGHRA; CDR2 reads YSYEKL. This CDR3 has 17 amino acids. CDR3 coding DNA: TGCGCCAGCAGCCAATTCGCTAGACAGGACTTTTTCTACGAGCAGTACTTC. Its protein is CASSQFARQDFFYEQYF.

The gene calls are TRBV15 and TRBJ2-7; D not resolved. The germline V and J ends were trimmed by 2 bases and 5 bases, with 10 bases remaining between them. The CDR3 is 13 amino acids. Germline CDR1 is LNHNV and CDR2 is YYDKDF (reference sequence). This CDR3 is CATSRRYGDEQYF. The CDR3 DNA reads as TGTGCCACCAGCAGACGATATGGGGACGAGCAGTACTTC.

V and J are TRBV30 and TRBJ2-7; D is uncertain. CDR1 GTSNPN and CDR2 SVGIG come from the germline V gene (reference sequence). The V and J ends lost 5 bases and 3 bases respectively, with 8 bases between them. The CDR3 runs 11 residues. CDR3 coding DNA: TGTGCCTGGTCCGCGAACTACGAGCAGTACTTC. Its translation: CAWSANYEQYF.

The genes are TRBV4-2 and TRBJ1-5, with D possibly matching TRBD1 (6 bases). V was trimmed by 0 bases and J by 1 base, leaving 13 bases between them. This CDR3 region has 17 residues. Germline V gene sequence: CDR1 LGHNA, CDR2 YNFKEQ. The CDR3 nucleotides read TGTGCCAGCAGCCAAGACGCGGACAGCCCAAGCAATCAGCCCCAGCATTTT. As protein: CASSQDADSPSNQPQHF.

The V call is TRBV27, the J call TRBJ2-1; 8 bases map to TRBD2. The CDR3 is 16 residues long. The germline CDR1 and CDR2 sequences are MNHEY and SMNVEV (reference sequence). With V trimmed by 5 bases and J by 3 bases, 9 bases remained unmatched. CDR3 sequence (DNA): TGTGCCAGCAGTAACCGGCTGACTAGCGTCTACAATGAGCAGTTCTTC. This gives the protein CASSNRLTSVYNEQFF.

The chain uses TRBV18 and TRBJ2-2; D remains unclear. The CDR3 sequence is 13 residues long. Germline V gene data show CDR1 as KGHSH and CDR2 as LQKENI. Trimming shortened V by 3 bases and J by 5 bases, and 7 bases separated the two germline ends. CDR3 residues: CASSPHFTGELFF. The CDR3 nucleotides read TGTGCCAGCTCACCCCATTTTACCGGGGAGCTGTTTTTT. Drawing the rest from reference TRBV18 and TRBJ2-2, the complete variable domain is NAGVMQNPRHLVRRRGQEARLRCSPMKGHSHVYWYRQLPEEGLKFMVYLQKENIIDESGMPKERFSAEFPKEGPSILRIQQVVRGDSAAYFCASSPHFTGELFFGEGSRLTVL.

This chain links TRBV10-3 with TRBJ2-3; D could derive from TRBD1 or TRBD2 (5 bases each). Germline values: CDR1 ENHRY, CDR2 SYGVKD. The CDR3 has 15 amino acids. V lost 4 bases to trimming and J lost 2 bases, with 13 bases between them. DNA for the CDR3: TGTGCCATCAGTGGGGGGAGTGTTAACACAGATACGCAGTATTTT. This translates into CAISGGSVNTDTQYF.

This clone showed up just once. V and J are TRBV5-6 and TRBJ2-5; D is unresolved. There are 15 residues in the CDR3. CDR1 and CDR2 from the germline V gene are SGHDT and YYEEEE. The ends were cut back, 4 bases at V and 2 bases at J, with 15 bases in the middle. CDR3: CASSPWWQAQETQYF. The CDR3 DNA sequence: TGTGCCAGCAGCCCATGGTGGCAAGCGCAAGAGACCCAGTACTTC.

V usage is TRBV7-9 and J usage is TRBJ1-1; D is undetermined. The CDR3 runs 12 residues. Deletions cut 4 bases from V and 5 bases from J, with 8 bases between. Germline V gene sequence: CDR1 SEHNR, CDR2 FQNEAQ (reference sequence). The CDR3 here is CASSSRITEAFF. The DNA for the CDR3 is TGTGCCAGCAGCTCCCGGATTACTGAAGCTTTCTTT.

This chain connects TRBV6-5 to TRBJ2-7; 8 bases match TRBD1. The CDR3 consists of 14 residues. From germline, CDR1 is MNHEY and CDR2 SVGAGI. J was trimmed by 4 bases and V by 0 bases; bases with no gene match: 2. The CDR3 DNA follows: TGTGCCAGCAGTTACTCGAGGGACAGGTACGAGCAGTACTTC. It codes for CASSYSRDRYEQYF.

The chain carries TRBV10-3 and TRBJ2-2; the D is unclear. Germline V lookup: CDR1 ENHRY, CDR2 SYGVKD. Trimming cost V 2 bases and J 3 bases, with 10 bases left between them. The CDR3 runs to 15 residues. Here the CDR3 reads CAISETETHTGELFF. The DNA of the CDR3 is TGTGCCATCAGTGAGACCGAGACTCACACCGGGGAGCTGTTTTTT.

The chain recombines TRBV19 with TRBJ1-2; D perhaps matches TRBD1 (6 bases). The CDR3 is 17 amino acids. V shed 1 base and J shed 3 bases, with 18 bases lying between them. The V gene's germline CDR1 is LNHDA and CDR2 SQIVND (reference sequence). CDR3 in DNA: TGTGCCAGTAGTATAGTCAGTGGAGAGGCAGGGGACTATGGCTACACCTTC. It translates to CASSIVSGEAGDYGYTF.